This TCR beta chain was recorded in a study of blood T cell repertoires in COVID-19. J was trimmed by 0 bases and V by 8 bases; bases with no gene match: 13. The CDR3 extends over 17 amino acids. Germline CDR1 reads GTSNPN; CDR2 reads SVGIG (reference sequence). Original handling: Amplification from reference gene primers served as the basis for estimated nucleated cell counts. The assay was immunoSEQ multiplex PCR, and TCRdb's table has in-frame clones only and misses some. V, J and clone size derive from that table, while D and trimming were established from the DNA sequence. The table shows around 270,000 clones, with 75% to 95% occurring only once.

This TCR was sampled from a person between 18 and 30 years old with COVID-19, enrolled during active disease. Sample: peripheral blood. This chain links TRBV30 with TRBJ1-6; 7 bases line up with TRBD1. The CDR3 nucleotides are TGTGCCCAGATGGCAGGGGGATCCAGCTCCTATAATTCACCCCTCCACTTT. It specifies CAQMAGGSSSYNSPLHF.